This T cell receptor beta chain was sequenced for a study of cytomegalovirus exposure and HLA in healthy donors. General study results and limits: In terms of immune exposure information, only CMV serostatus was available.

The length of the CDR3 is 13 residues. Germline V gene lookup returns CDR1 GTSNPN and CDR2 SVGIG (reference sequence). Trimming shortened V by 2 bases and J by 4 bases, and 11 bases separated the two germline ends. In regard to this clone: The antigen is unknown.

13 Jbeta primers and 60 Vbeta primers were used for the PCR. Profiled with immunoSEQ multiplex PCR; TCRdb holds only in-frame clones, not every one. The sample holds about 140,000 clones, 70% to 85% seen once. This TCR derives from a male donor in good health and CMV-seronegative. What was sequenced was PBMCs. The chain links TRBV30 to TRBJ1-1; D is possibly TRBD1 (6 bases). The CDR3, as DNA: TGTGCCTGGAGTCCCCAGGGGATCACTGAAGCTTTCTTT. This encodes CAWSPQGITEAFF.